This T cell receptor (beta chain) was captured by sequencing in a study of PD-1 blockade in classical Hodgkin lymphoma. At the level of the study: The nivolumab dose that patients received was 3 mg/kg, given intravenously every 2 weeks. General study results and limits: Whatever underlies the repertoire differences (possibly disease activity or prior therapy) remains undefined. CD4+ but not CD8+ TCR diversity rose significantly by C4D1.

Germline loops: CDR1 SGHRS, CDR2 YFSETQ. Trimming stripped 2 bases from V and 3 bases from J, with 10 bases between. The CDR3 loop spans 14 amino acids. With respect to this clone: Its antigen is unknown.

Time point of the sample: cycle 4 day 1 (C4D1), after five to seven weeks of nivolumab. Patients all relapsed after autologous stem cell transplantation, and there was variation in brentuximab vedotin exposure. When best responses were assessed, they were complete response, partial response or progressive disease. Produced via immunoSEQ multiplex PCR; TCRdb's table is partial and in-frame only. The table includes about 64,000 clones, over 85% detected once. This chain uses TRBV5-1 with TRBJ2-3, with D possibly TRBD1 on 5 matching bases. Sample: peripheral blood mononuclear cells (PBMCs), taken before the fourth cycle of nivolumab. This sequence was found in a human donor with classical Hodgkin lymphoma. CDR3 DNA sequence: TGCGCCAGCAGCTTCCGAAGACAGACAGATACGCAGTATTTT. Protein: CASSFRRQTDTQYF.